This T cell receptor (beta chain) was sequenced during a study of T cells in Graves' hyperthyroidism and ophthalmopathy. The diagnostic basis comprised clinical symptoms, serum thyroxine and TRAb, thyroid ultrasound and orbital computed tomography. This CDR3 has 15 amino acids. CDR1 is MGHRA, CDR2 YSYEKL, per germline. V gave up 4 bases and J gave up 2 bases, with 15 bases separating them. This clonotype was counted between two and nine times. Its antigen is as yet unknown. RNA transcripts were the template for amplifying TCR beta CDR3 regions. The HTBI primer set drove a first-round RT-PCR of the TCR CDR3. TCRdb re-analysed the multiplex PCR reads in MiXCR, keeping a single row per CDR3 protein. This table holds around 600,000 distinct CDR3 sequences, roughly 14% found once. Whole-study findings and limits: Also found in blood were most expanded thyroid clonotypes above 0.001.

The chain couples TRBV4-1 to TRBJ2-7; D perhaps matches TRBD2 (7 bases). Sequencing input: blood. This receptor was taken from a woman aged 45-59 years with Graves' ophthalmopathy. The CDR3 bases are TGCGCCAGCAGCCGACTAGCCGGGACAACCTACGAGCAGTACTTC. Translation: CASSRLAGTTYEQYF.